One and the same sample provided the 28 T cell receptor beta chains below, sequenced in a study of beta chain features in type 1 diabetes. Reverse transcribing all isolated RNA meant expressed TCRB transcripts were sequenced. Libraries were prepared by immunoSEQ multiplex PCR; TCRdb keeps only in-frame clonotypes and omits some of them. This table has 35,000 to 45,000 clones, about two thirds appearing once. The sequenced material came from Tregs from blood. These receptors all come from a woman in her 30s in good health.

This clone showed up just once. At one end, the junction sequence differs from germline, possibly due to a read error. This chain connects TRBV5-1 to TRBJ2-3; weak D call: TRBD2 (6 bases). This CDR3 has 14 amino acids. The V gene's germline CDR1 is SGHRS and CDR2 YFSETQ. The CDR3 loop reads CASSFIAVGNTQYF. As DNA, the CDR3 is TGTGCCAGCAGCTTCATAGCGGTCGGAAATACGCAGTATTTT.

The chain joins TRBV19 to TRBJ2-7; 8 bases agree with TRBD2. Germline V gene data show CDR1 as LNHDA and CDR2 as SQIVND (reference sequence). Trimming cost V 5 bases and J 7 bases; bases outside gene matches: 16. The CDR3 is made up of 16 amino acids. In DNA, the CDR3 is TGTGCCAGTAGTGCCGGTACTAGCGGCGCCCCTCAGGAGCAGTACTTC. Amino acid sequence: CASSAGTSGAPQEQYF.

This clone has only one observation. The chain links TRBV7-3 to TRBJ2-1, with 8 nucleotides matching TRBD2. Germline CDR1 and CDR2: SGHTA and FQGTGA. After removal of 0 bases from V and 7 bases from J, the junction contained 11 bases not matched to a gene. CDR3 length: 17 residues. The CDR3 spells CASSLTGRAGERNEQFF. The DNA for the CDR3 is TGTGCCAGCAGCTTAACGGGGCGAGCGGGAGAACGAAATGAGCAGTTCTTC. Variable domain in full (rest from reference TRBV7-3 and TRBJ2-1): GAGVSQTPSNKVTEKGKYVELRCDPISGHTALYWYRQSLGQGPEFLIYFQGTGAADDSGLPNDRFFAVRPEGSVSTLKIQRTERGDSAVYLCASSLTGRAGERNEQFFGPGTRLTVL.

The chain combines TRBV2 with TRBJ2-5, with 8 bases fitting TRBD1. Matching the DNA end better, TRBJ2-7 makes the J call doubtful. The CDR3 runs 13 residues. Germline V CDR1 and CDR2: SNHLY, FYNNEI. The CDR3 reads CASRQTGAHEQYF. In nucleotides, the CDR3 is TGTGCCAGCAGGCAGACAGGGGCCCACGAGCAGTACTTC.

V and J are TRBV28 and TRBJ2-6; tentative D call: TRBD1 (5 bases). Trimming stripped 4 bases from V and 2 bases from J, with 6 bases between. The CDR3 is 14 residues long. Germline V gene lookup returns CDR1 MDHEN and CDR2 SYDVKM. CDR3 protein: CASSSTAGANVLTF. Written as DNA, the CDR3 is TGTGCCAGCAGTTCGACAGCTGGGGCCAACGTCCTGACTTTC.

The chain links TRBV7-3 to TRBJ2-1; 11 positions agree with TRBD2. CDR3 length: 15 amino acids. The germline V gene encodes CDR1 SGHTA and CDR2 FQGTGA. V trimming: 1 base; J trimming: 7 bases; junction bases outside the gene matches: 3. The chain's CDR3 is CASSLIAGGPNEQFF. The CDR3 coding sequence is TGTGCCAGCAGCTTAATAGCGGGAGGGCCAAATGAGCAGTTCTTC.

This clone was seen more than once but under ten times. This chain uses TRBV12-5 with TRBJ2-1; TRBD2 matches at 12 bases. Germline V gene sequence: CDR1 LGHNT, CDR2 FRNRAP. Losses at the gene ends were 5 bases for V and 7 bases for J; bases not matched to a gene: 12. The length of the CDR3 is 17 residues. CDR3 bases: TGTGCTAGTGGTCTGTTCCTCCTAGCGGGAGGGTCTAATGAGCAGTTCTTC. Translation gives CASGLFLLAGGSNEQFF.

The rearrangement links TRBV28 to TRBJ2-7; tentative D call: TRBD1 (6 bases). V was clipped by 3 bases and J by 0 bases, with 15 bases between them. This CDR3 contains 16 residues. Germline V gives CDR1 MDHEN, CDR2 SYDVKM. The chain's CDR3 is CASSFAPTGLSYEQYF. The DNA of the CDR3 is TGTGCCAGCAGTTTCGCCCCGACAGGACTCTCCTACGAGCAGTACTTC.

Only a few counts were recorded for this clone. The chain employs TRBV10-3 and TRBJ2-1; 12 bases are shared with TRBD2. CDR1 is ENHRY and CDR2 is SYGVKD in the germline V gene. V gave up 11 bases and J gave up 7 bases; unmatched junction bases: 6. CDR3 length: 13 residues. The CDR3 DNA sequence: TGTGCCCTAGGACTAGCGGGAAGGAATGAGCAGTTCTTC. Amino acid sequence: CALGLAGRNEQFF.

The rearrangement joins TRBV7-2 to TRBJ2-3; D gene uncertain. Germline lookup yields CDR1 SGHTA and CDR2 FQGNSA. Trimming stripped 4 bases from V and 4 bases from J, with 12 bases between. There are 14 residues in the CDR3. For the CDR3, the DNA is TGTGCCAGCAGCTCTCGGGTTTGGGCAGATACGCAGTATTTT. This encodes CASSSRVWADTQYF. Looking up the rest from reference TRBV7-2 and TRBJ2-3 gives the full variable domain: GAGVSQSPSNKVTEKGKDVELRCDPISGHTALYWYRQSLGQGLEFLIYFQGNSAPDKSGLPSDRFSAERTGGSVSTLTIQRTQQEDSAVYLCASSSRVWADTQYFGPGTRLTVL.

The rearrangement uses TRBV18 and TRBJ2-7, with 8 bases fitting TRBD2. V trimming: 3 bases; J trimming: 3 bases; junction bases outside the gene matches: 4. The CDR3 has 14 amino acids. In germline, CDR1 is KGHSH, CDR2 LQKENI. CDR3 DNA sequence: TGTGCCAGCTCACCGGTAGCGGGAAACTACGAGCAGTACTTC. Its protein is CASSPVAGNYEQYF.

The chain has TRBV7-3 and TRBJ2-6; TRBD1 is a possible D gene (6 bases). The germline CDR1 and CDR2 sequences are SGHTA and FQGTGA. Trimming left V 1 base short and J 0 bases short, with 16 bases between. The CDR3 loop spans 19 amino acids. DNA of the CDR3: TGTGCCAGCAGCTTAATAGTCTCGGACAGCGTCTCTGGGGCCAACGTCCTGACTTTC. Protein product: CASSLIVSDSVSGANVLTF.

This clone was recorded once. The chain couples TRBV7-2 to TRBJ1-4; 11 bases fit TRBD1. Germline CDR1 SGHTA, CDR2 FQGNSA. The CDR3 has 16 amino acids. Trimming cost V 6 bases and J 0 bases; bases outside gene matches: 3. The CDR3 DNA reads TGTGCCAGCAGACCGGGACAGGGGGCAACTAATGAAAAACTGTTTTTT. Encoded protein: CASRPGQGATNEKLFF.

The chain is built from TRBV6-1 and TRBJ1-1; D is unclear. V lost 3 bases and J 2 bases, leaving 10 bases between the germline ends. The CDR3 extends over 14 amino acids. Germline values: CDR1 MNHNS, CDR2 SASEGT. CDR3 nucleotide sequence: TGTGCCAGCAGTGATTTCCGGGTTAACACTGAAGCTTTCTTT. Its translation: CASSDFRVNTEAFF.

This clone was seen more than once but under ten times. The chain joins TRBV7-9 to TRBJ2-1; 8 bases map to TRBD2. With V trimmed by 6 bases and J by 4 bases, 5 bases remained unmatched. This CDR3 comprises 14 residues. Germline CDR1 and CDR2: SEHNR and FQNEAQ (reference sequence). The DNA for the CDR3 is TGTGCCAGCAGTTCTAGCGGGTATTACAATGAGCAGTTCTTC. The encoded protein is CASSSSGYYNEQFF. The full variable domain, rest sourced from reference TRBV7-9 and TRBJ2-1, is DTGVSQNPRHKITKRGQNVTFRCDPISEHNRLYWYRQTLGQGPEFLTYFQNEAQLEKSRLLSDRFSAERPKGSFSTLEIQRTEQGDSAMYLCASSSSGYYNEQFFGPGTRLTVL.

CDR3 residues: CASSQDQGLGETQYF. CDR3 DNA: TGTGCCAGCAGCCAAGATCAGGGACTCGGGGAGACCCAGTACTTC. The J gene is TRBJ2-5, the V gene TRBV4-2; a possible D gene is TRBD2 (6 bases). CDR1 is LGHNA and CDR2 is YNFKEQ in the germline V gene. V was trimmed by 0 bases and J by 5 bases, leaving 13 bases between them. The CDR3 covers 15 residues.

This clone was seen just once. V and J are TRBV4-3 and TRBJ2-1; D is perhaps TRBD2 (6 bases). Trimming pared 2 bases from V and 2 bases from J, leaving 19 bases between. CDR1 and CDR2 from the germline V gene are LGHNA and YSLEER. The CDR3 runs 18 residues. The CDR3: CASSQTSLAPRTYNEQFF. The CDR3 nucleotides read TGCGCCAGCAGCCAAACCTCTCTAGCGCCCCGTACCTACAATGAGCAGTTCTTC.

The rearrangement uses TRBV7-9 and TRBJ1-5, with unresolved D. This CDR3 region has 11 residues. Germline CDR1 is SEHNR and CDR2 is FQNEAQ (reference sequence). The germline V and J ends were trimmed by 5 bases and 9 bases, with 8 bases remaining between them. In nucleotides, the CDR3 is TGTGCCAGCAGCGGAACGGGGCCCCAGCATTTT. Its translation: CASSGTGPQHF.

The table lists this clone with a few counts. This sequence joins TRBV7-9 and TRBJ2-1; TRBD2 matches 15 bases. Trimming took 5 bases from V and 6 from J; bases not matched to a gene: 2. The CDR3 totals 15 residues. CDR1 is SEHNR and CDR2 is FQNEAQ in the germline V gene (reference sequence). The DNA of the CDR3 is TGTGCCAGCAGCCCGGGACTAGCGGGAGGCAATGAGCAGTTCTTC. Translating gives CASSPGLAGGNEQFF. The variable domain in full, with the rest retrieved from reference TRBV7-9 and TRBJ2-1, is DTGVSQNPRHKITKRGQNVTFRCDPISEHNRLYWYRQTLGQGPEFLTYFQNEAQLEKSRLLSDRFSAERPKGSFSTLEIQRTEQGDSAMYLCASSPGLAGGNEQFFGPGTRLTVL.

In this sample, this clone turned up a few times. The genes are TRBV7-2 and TRBJ2-7, with D tentatively TRBD1 (6 bases). This CDR3 region has 14 residues. Germline V gene lookup returns CDR1 SGHTA and CDR2 FQGNSA. V was clipped by 1 base and J by 0 bases, with 7 bases between them. The CDR3 loop is CASSLDRASYEQYF. The CDR3 DNA reads as TGTGCCAGCAGCTTAGACAGGGCCTCCTACGAGCAGTACTTC.

This clone came up a few times. V is TRBV11-2 and J is TRBJ2-7; TRBD2 matches 9 bases. This CDR3 spans 15 amino acids. V was clipped by 2 bases and J by 4 bases; unmatched bases: 6. Germline CDR1 reads SGHAT; CDR2 reads FQNNGV. The DNA for the CDR3 is TGTGCCAGCAGCTTATTAGCGGGAGACCCATACGAGCAGTACTTC. Translated: CASSLLAGDPYEQYF.

This clone was seen more than once but under ten times. V and J are TRBV18 and TRBJ2-1, with 12 bases that match TRBD2. Germline V CDR1 and CDR2: KGHSH, LQKENI. The CDR3 length is 16 residues. V dropped 3 bases and J dropped 7; count of bases not matched to a gene: 7. Here the CDR3 reads CASSPELAGGQNEQFF. CDR3 nucleotides: TGTGCCAGCTCACCCGAACTAGCGGGAGGCCAGAATGAGCAGTTCTTC.

V usage is TRBV19 and J usage is TRBJ2-1, with D possibly TRBD1 on 6 matching bases. The germline V and J ends were trimmed by 11 bases and 8 bases, with 19 bases remaining between them. The CDR3 spans 13 residues. Germline CDR1 LNHDA, CDR2 SQIVND (reference sequence). CDR3 coding DNA: TGTGCCGGGGGACATACTGGGGACGATGAGCAGTTCTTC. Its protein is CAGGHTGDDEQFF.

This clone was observed a handful of times. V gene TRBV30 combines with J gene TRBJ1-5, with TRBD1 matching over 7 bases. Germline trimming cut 4 bases from V and 2 bases from J; bases unmatched to any gene: 11. Per the germline V gene, CDR1 is GTSNPN and CDR2 is SVGIG (reference sequence). The CDR3 totals 16 residues. The CDR3 region is CAWNKKTGAGNQPQHF. In nucleotides, the CDR3 is TGTGCCTGGAATAAAAAAACAGGGGCCGGCAATCAGCCCCAGCATTTT. The full variable domain, completed using reference TRBV30 and TRBJ1-5, is SQTIHQWPATLVQPVGSPLSLECTVEGTSNPNLYWYRQAAGRGLQLLFYSVGIGQISSEVPQNLSASRPQDRQFILSSKKLLLSDSGFYLCAWNKKTGAGNQPQHFGDGTRLSIL.

The rearrangement links TRBV5-1 to TRBJ2-7; 8 positions match TRBD1. The germline V gene encodes CDR1 SGHRS and CDR2 YFSETQ. The CDR3 totals 14 residues. V was clipped by 4 bases and J by 6 bases; unmatched bases: 9. Here the CDR3 reads CASSKDRGPGEQYF. Here the CDR3 DNA reads TGCGCCAGCAGCAAAGACAGGGGTCCGGGCGAGCAGTACTTC.

The table lists this clone with a few counts. This chain joins TRBV5-4 and TRBJ1-1; the D gene is possibly TRBD1 (6 bases). Trimming left V 3 bases short and J 6 bases short, with 15 bases between. The CDR3 is 14 residues long. Looked up from germline, CDR1 is SGHNT and CDR2 is YYREEE (reference sequence). Here the CDR3 DNA reads TGTGCCAGCAGCTCACGGGCAGGGGATCCTGAAGCTTTCTTT. Translated: CASSSRAGDPEAFF. Based on the CDR3 plus reference TRBV5-4 and TRBJ1-1, the full variable domain is ETGVTQSPTHLIKTRGQQVTLRCSSQSGHNTVSWYQQALGQGPQFIFQYYREEENGRGNFPPRFSGLQFPNYSSELNVNALELDDSALYLCASSSRAGDPEAFFGQGTRLTVV.

This rearrangement joins TRBV7-2 to TRBJ1-4; the D is unclear. Germline CDR1 reads SGHTA; CDR2 reads FQGNSA. V was trimmed by 2 bases and J by 7 bases, leaving 17 bases between them. This CDR3 is 16 amino acids long. CDR3 protein: CASSLQIGRVGEKLFF. The CDR3 coding sequence is TGTGCCAGCAGCTTACAGATTGGCCGGGTTGGTGAAAAACTGTTTTTT.

The genes are TRBV29-1 and TRBJ2-7; 13 positions match TRBD2. J lost 4 bases, V lost 7 bases, and 16 bases had no gene match. CDR3 length: 17 residues. Germline CDR1 and CDR2: SQVTM and ANQGSEA. CDR3 in DNA: TGCAGCGCCCGGGGACATTGGACTAGCGGGAGTAGGTACGAGCAGTACTTC. Protein: CSARGHWTSGSRYEQYF.